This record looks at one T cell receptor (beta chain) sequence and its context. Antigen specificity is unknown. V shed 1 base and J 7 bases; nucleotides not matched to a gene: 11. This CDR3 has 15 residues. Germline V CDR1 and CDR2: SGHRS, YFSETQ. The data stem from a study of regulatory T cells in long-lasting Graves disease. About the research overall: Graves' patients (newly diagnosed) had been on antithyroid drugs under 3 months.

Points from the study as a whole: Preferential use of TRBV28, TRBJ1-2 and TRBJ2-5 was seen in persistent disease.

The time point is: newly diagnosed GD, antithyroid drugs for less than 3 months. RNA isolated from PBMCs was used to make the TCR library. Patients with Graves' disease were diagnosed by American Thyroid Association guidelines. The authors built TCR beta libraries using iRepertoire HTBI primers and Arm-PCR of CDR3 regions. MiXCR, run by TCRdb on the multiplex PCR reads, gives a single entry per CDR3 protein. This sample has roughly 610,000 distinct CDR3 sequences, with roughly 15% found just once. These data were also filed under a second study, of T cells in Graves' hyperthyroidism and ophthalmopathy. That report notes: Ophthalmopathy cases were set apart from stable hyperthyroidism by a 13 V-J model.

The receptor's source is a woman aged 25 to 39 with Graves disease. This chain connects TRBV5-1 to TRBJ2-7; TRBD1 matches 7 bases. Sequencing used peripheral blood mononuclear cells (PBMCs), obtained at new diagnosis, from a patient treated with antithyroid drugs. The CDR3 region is CASSLRGDRVGEQYF. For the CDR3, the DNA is TGCGCCAGCAGCTTGAGGGGCGACAGGGTGGGGGAGCAGTACTTC.